The 24 T cell receptor beta chains reported below all come from one sample, sequenced in a study of quantifying T cell responses using KT2 cells. In the study overall: TCR alpha and beta constant-region primers primed reverse transcription of RNA.

An oligo carrying a UMI was ligated to the cDNA 3' end. First-round PCR used three to four cycles and beta primers RC1.1 and RC1.2 covering TRBC1 and TRBC2. TCRdb called the UMI-ligation and nested PCR reads again in MiXCR, with one record for every CDR3 protein. Among some 48,000 distinct CDR3 sequences listed, 11% were seen once. Sequencing was performed on PBMCs spiked with cells of the T cell clone KT2. These receptors came from a human donor.

There are many counts of this clonotype. This chain uses TRBV9 with TRBJ2-2; D remains ambiguous. There are 14 residues in the CDR3. Germline CDR1 is SGDLS and CDR2 is YYNGEE. Deletions cut 1 base from V and 5 bases from J, with 9 bases between. CDR3 sequence: CASSVSAETGELFF. The CDR3 coding sequence is TGTGCCAGCAGCGTATCGGCGGAAACCGGGGAGCTGTTTTTT.

This rearrangement joins TRBV7-3 to TRBJ2-1, with 10 nucleotides matching TRBD2. Looked up from germline, CDR1 is SGHTA and CDR2 is FQGTGA. Trimming took 2 bases from V and 6 from J; bases not matched to a gene: 10. The CDR3 covers 17 residues. The CDR3 sequence is CASSLGSSGRLLNEQFF. The CDR3 nucleotides read TGTGCCAGCAGCTTAGGGTCTAGCGGGAGATTACTCAATGAGCAGTTCTTC.

This clonotype was observed a handful of times. The chain couples TRBV12-3 or TRBV12-4 to TRBJ1-1; 9 nucleotides agree with TRBD1. The CDR3 sequence is 16 residues long. V shed 5 bases, J shed 1 base, and the junction held 8 bases outside the gene matches. The CDR3 DNA is TGTGCCAGCAGTCCGTACAGGGGGCAGAGGAACACTGAAGCTTTCTTT. It encodes CASSPYRGQRNTEAFF.

This clonotype was detected ten times or more. The V call is TRBV6-5, the J call TRBJ2-7; tentative D call: TRBD1 (6 bases). The V end lost 6 bases, the J end lost 0 bases, and 15 bases lay between the germline ends. The CDR3 runs 15 residues. The V gene's germline CDR1 is MNHEY and CDR2 SVGAGI. The DNA for the CDR3 is TGTGCCAGCAGGCCCTTCAGGGGAAACTCCTACGAGCAGTACTTC. It is translated as CASRPFRGNSYEQYF.

This sequence joins TRBV2 and TRBJ2-1, with D hard to call. V lost 6 bases and J lost 9, with 12 bases in between. CDR1 and CDR2 (germline): SNHLY, FYNNEI. The CDR3 runs to 12 residues. The CDR3 nucleotides read TGTGCCAGCAGGACGTCTACAGCTGAGCAGTTCTTC. It yields the protein CASRTSTAEQFF.

The genes are TRBV9 and TRBJ2-2; the match to TRBD1 covers 11 bases. Losses at the gene ends were 4 bases for V and 7 bases for J; bases not matched to a gene: 9. Germline CDR1 and CDR2: SGDLS and YYNGEE. This CDR3 region has 16 residues. The CDR3 bases are TGTGCCAGCAGCCCCCGGACAGGGGGCGATTACGGGGAGCTGTTTTTT. This codes for CASSPRTGGDYGELFF. Based on the CDR3 plus reference TRBV9 and TRBJ2-2, the full variable domain is DSGVTQTPKHLITATGQRVTLRCSPRSGDLSVYWYQQSLDQGLQFLIQYYNGEERAKGNILERFSAQQFPDLHSELNLSSLELGDSALYFCASSPRTGGDYGELFFGEGSRLTVL.

The table lists this clonotype with many counts. The rearrangement joins TRBV19 to TRBJ2-1, with 10 bases lining up with TRBD2. V shed 5 bases, J shed 0 bases, and the junction held 1 base outside the gene matches. Germline V gene lookup returns CDR1 LNHDA and CDR2 SQIVND (reference sequence). This CDR3 comprises 15 residues. CDR3 amino acids: CASSPSGSSYNEQFF. Here the CDR3 DNA reads TGTGCCAGTAGTCCTAGCGGGAGCTCCTACAATGAGCAGTTCTTC.

This clonotype was counted many times. V gene TRBV29-1 combines with J gene TRBJ2-7; 11 nucleotides agree with TRBD2. In germline, CDR1 is SQVTM, CDR2 ANQGSEA. This CDR3 spans 15 amino acids. V was clipped by 6 bases and J by 0 bases; unmatched bases: 7. CDR3 loop: CSVLAGVRSSYEQYF. In DNA, the CDR3 is TGCAGCGTACTAGCGGGAGTGAGGAGCTCCTACGAGCAGTACTTC.

This clonotype has only a few counts. The V call is TRBV6-2 or TRBV6-3, the J call TRBJ2-4; no reliable D call. CDR3 size: 13 residues. V lost 0 bases to trimming and J lost 7 bases, with 7 bases between them. The V gene's germline CDR1 is MNHEY and CDR2 SVGEGT. CDR3 amino acids: CASSYSRPNIQYF. CDR3 coding DNA: TGTGCCAGCAGTTACTCTAGGCCGAACATTCAGTACTTC.

This clonotype was picked up a small number of times. The chain uses TRBV9 and TRBJ2-2; 8 bases agree with TRBD2. Trimming took 4 bases from V and 1 from J; bases not matched to a gene: 6. The CDR3 is 16 residues long. The germline gives CDR1 SGDLS, CDR2 YYNGEE. The CDR3 DNA is TGTGCCAGCAGCCCGGGAGGGGCACAGAACACCGGGGAGCTGTTTTTT. Protein: CASSPGGAQNTGELFF.

V and J are TRBV14 and TRBJ2-2, with D possibly TRBD1 on 5 matching bases. Trimming left V 6 bases short and J 4 bases short, with 9 bases between. CDR3 size: 13 residues. Per germline, CDR1 SGHDN and CDR2 FVKESK. The CDR3: CASRQDLTGELFF. CDR3 coding DNA: TGTGCCAGCAGACAGGACCTCACCGGGGAGCTGTTTTTT. Full variable domain (rest looked up from reference TRBV14 and TRBJ2-2): EAGVTQFPSHSVIEKGQTVTLRCDPISGHDNLYWYRRVMGKEIKFLLHFVKESKQDESGMPNNRFLAERTGGTYSTLKVQPAELEDSGVYFCASRQDLTGELFFGEGSRLTVL.

This clonotype has more than one count but fewer than ten. The chain carries TRBV6-1 and TRBJ2-7, with 8 nucleotides matching TRBD1. With V trimmed by 6 bases and J by 2 bases, 6 bases remained unmatched. In germline, CDR1 is MNHNS, CDR2 SASEGT. CDR3 length: 14 amino acids. DNA of the CDR3: TGTGCCAGCAGAGAGCGGACAGGGACCTACGAGCAGTACTTC. As protein: CASRERTGTYEQYF.

V and J are TRBV6-1 and TRBJ1-5; the match to TRBD1 covers 7 bases. CDR3 length: 22 amino acids. CDR1 and CDR2 (germline): MNHNS, SASEGT. With 7 bases clipped from V and 1 base from J, the junction kept 28 bases outside the gene matches. CDR3 residues: CASTMKGVTGAGKNLSNQPQHF. CDR3 nucleotide sequence: TGTGCCAGCACAATGAAGGGGGTTACAGGGGCTGGTAAGAACCTGAGCAATCAGCCCCAGCATTTT.

This clonotype was found a few times. The genes are TRBV10-3 and TRBJ2-3; D might be TRBD1 (5 bases). Trimming cost V 4 bases and J 3 bases, with 11 bases left between them. This CDR3 is 14 amino acids long. Per the germline V gene, CDR1 is ENHRY and CDR2 is SYGVKD. The CDR3 region is CAISGLGRTDTQYF. CDR3 in DNA: TGTGCCATCAGTGGTCTGGGGCGGACAGATACGCAGTATTTT.

The chain links TRBV7-9 to TRBJ2-3, with 12 bases matching TRBD2. The CDR3 runs to 16 residues. Germline V gene lookup returns CDR1 SEHNR and CDR2 FQNEAQ (reference sequence). V gave up 5 bases and J gave up 1 base; unmatched junction bases: 4. The CDR3: CASSTRLAGGTDTQYF. The CDR3 DNA is TGTGCCAGCAGCACTCGACTAGCGGGGGGCACAGATACGCAGTATTTT. The entire variable domain, with the rest obtained from reference TRBV7-9 and TRBJ2-3, is as follows: DTGVSQNPRHKITKRGQNVTFRCDPISEHNRLYWYRQTLGQGPEFLTYFQNEAQLEKSRLLSDRFSAERPKGSFSTLEIQRTEQGDSAMYLCASSTRLAGGTDTQYFGPGTRLTVL.

Comments on this clonotype: A much larger clone differs by one base, so this may be a read error. The chain carries TRBV7-9 and TRBJ1-2; no definite D call. This CDR3 spans 13 amino acids. Germline CDR1 reads SEHNR; CDR2 reads FQNEAQ (reference sequence). The CDR3 nucleotides read TGTGCCAGCAGCGTAGACGTGAACTATGGCTACGCCTTC. Translation: CASSVDVNYGYAF.

This clonotype was seen ten or more times. The gene calls are TRBV12-3 or TRBV12-4 and TRBJ2-7; 11 nucleotides agree with TRBD2. The CDR3 spans 17 residues. With 1 base clipped from V and 6 bases from J, the junction kept 11 bases outside the gene matches. In DNA, the CDR3 is TGTGCCAGCAGTTTAGAACAACTAGCGGGGGACATCTTCGAGCAGTACTTC. Its translation is CASSLEQLAGDIFEQYF.

This clonotype was recorded many times. This chain links TRBV20-1 with TRBJ2-7, with 11 bases aligning to TRBD2. V was pared by 5 bases and J by 3 bases, with 6 bases of the junction left unmatched. Germline V CDR1 and CDR2: DFQATT, SNEGSKA (reference sequence). The CDR3 runs to 14 residues. The CDR3: CSASASGGNYEQYF. CDR3 sequence (DNA): TGCAGTGCTTCCGCTAGCGGGGGGAACTACGAGCAGTACTTC.

This clonotype was seen at least ten times. The rearrangement joins TRBV27 to TRBJ1-5; D might be TRBD1 (6 bases). This CDR3 has 17 amino acids. Trimming cost V 3 bases and J 0 bases, with 15 bases left between them. Germline lookup yields CDR1 MNHEY and CDR2 SMNVEV (reference sequence). The CDR3 coding sequence is TGTGCCAGCAGTTTCCGATCCTCAGGGGCTAGCAATCAGCCCCAGCATTTT. It encodes CASSFRSSGASNQPQHF.

This chain links TRBV20-1 with TRBJ2-3, with 9 bases matching TRBD2. The CDR3 length is 16 residues. Germline CDR1 reads DFQATT; CDR2 reads SNEGSKA (reference sequence). V shed 6 bases and J 0 bases; nucleotides not matched to a gene: 10. The CDR3 region is CSAPKLAGSSTDTQYF. The CDR3 nucleotides are TGCAGTGCCCCTAAACTAGCGGGCTCAAGCACAGATACGCAGTATTTT.

The chain carries TRBV5-1 and TRBJ1-2; D is undetermined. The ends were cut back, 6 bases at V and 7 bases at J, with 19 bases in the middle. Germline CDR1 and CDR2: SGHRS and YFSETQ. There are 14 residues in the CDR3. CDR3 amino acids: CASTTVPEAGGYTF. In nucleotides, the CDR3 is TGCGCCAGCACTACCGTCCCGGAGGCCGGTGGCTACACCTTC.

This clonotype was found a few times. The genes are TRBV4-1 and TRBJ2-3; 7 bases map to TRBD2. The V gene's germline CDR1 is MGHRA and CDR2 YSYEKL. V was clipped by 2 bases and J by 5 bases; unmatched bases: 10. There are 16 residues in the CDR3. This CDR3 reads CASSQSPGGSEDTQYF. The CDR3 nucleotides are TGCGCCAGCAGCCAAAGCCCTGGCGGGAGCGAAGATACGCAGTATTTT.

This chain joins TRBV11-1 and TRBJ1-2; D is perhaps TRBD1 (6 bases). This CDR3 spans 13 amino acids. Per germline, CDR1 SGHAT and CDR2 FQDESV (reference sequence). The V end was cut by 5 bases, the J end by 7 bases, with 14 bases between. The CDR3 region has the DNA TGTGCCAGCAGCCCAGGGGAAATTGGTGGCTACACCTTC. Protein sequence: CASSPGEIGGYTF.

V gene TRBV6-5 combines with J gene TRBJ2-1; 8 bases align to TRBD2. The CDR3 consists of 14 residues. After removal of 1 base from V and 13 bases from J, the junction contained 9 bases not matched to a gene. Germline assignment: CDR1 MNHEY and CDR2 SVGAGI. CDR3 DNA: TGTGCCAGCAGTTACTTCATGCCGGGGGGGCCTCAGTTCTTC. Its protein is CASSYFMPGGPQFF.